A selection of T cell receptor beta chains follows, all from one sample in a study of blood T cell repertoires in COVID-19. The assay was immunoSEQ multiplex PCR, and TCRdb's table has in-frame clones only and misses some. The table records approximately 170,000 clones, roughly 78% of them present only once. Sequencing was carried out using PBMCs or T cells enriched from blood (not recorded which). The receptors originated from a woman in her 70s in a cohort exposed to, infected with or recovered from COVID-19 (not recorded which). Both conserved end residues are trimmed from each CDR3.

j_call: TRBJ2-7
v_call: TRBV7-8
cdr3_aa: ASSNQGLAYEQY

j_call: TRBJ2-5
v_call: TRBV29-1
cdr3_aa: STENLETQY

j_call: TRBJ2-7
v_call: TRBV18
cdr3_aa: ASSPPSGGEQY

j_call: TRBJ2-5
v_call: TRBV25-1
cdr3_aa: ASSDLADRYQETQY

j_call: TRBJ1-2
v_call: TRBV15
cdr3_aa: ATSRDKGVLFWGYT

j_call: TRBJ2-7
v_call: TRBV28
cdr3_aa: ASRAGTGLYEQY

j_call: TRBJ2-5
v_call: TRBV6-4
cdr3_aa: ASSDLAGAQETQY

j_call: TRBJ2-3
v_call: TRBV24-1
cdr3_aa: ATSDLRVGGDTQY

j_call: TRBJ1-1
v_call: TRBV10-3
cdr3_aa: AISDLRYTEAF

j_call: TRBJ2-5
v_call: TRBV7-2
cdr3_aa: ASSATGNKETQY

j_call: TRBJ1-6
v_call: TRBV28
cdr3_aa: ASSLTAGGDSPLH

j_call: TRBJ2-5
v_call: TRBV3-1/TRBV3-2
cdr3_aa: ASSQSPGVEETQY

j_call: TRBJ1-5
v_call: TRBV13
cdr3_aa: ASSFTRGSAQH

j_call: TRBJ1-2
v_call: TRBV5-4
cdr3_aa: ASSNPLRQVEGWGYT

j_call: TRBJ1-3
v_call: TRBV19
cdr3_aa: ASSMTFSGNTIY

j_call: TRBJ2-7
v_call: TRBV4-1
cdr3_aa: ASSQAPGQGTYEQY

j_call: TRBJ1-6
v_call: TRBV3-1/TRBV3-2
cdr3_aa: ASSQVPGGDSPLH

j_call: TRBJ2-7
v_call: TRBV6-5
cdr3_aa: ASSSPTLAGTYEQY

j_call: TRBJ2-6
v_call: TRBV7-9
cdr3_aa: ASSERGTGANVLT

j_call: TRBJ2-7
v_call: TRBV29-1
cdr3_aa: SVGTGGYEQY

j_call: TRBJ2-5
v_call: TRBV30
cdr3_aa: AWSLGASFLGETQY

j_call: TRBJ1-1
v_call: TRBV6-5
cdr3_aa: ASSYGGVTEAF

j_call: TRBJ2-3
v_call: TRBV9
cdr3_aa: ASSVDGHTTDTQY

j_call: TRBJ2-2
v_call: TRBV2
cdr3_aa: ASRPTGTAGTGELF

j_call: TRBJ2-1
v_call: TRBV11-3
cdr3_aa: ASSLRRVGAYNEQF

j_call: TRBJ1-1
v_call: TRBV28
cdr3_aa: ASSTGSTEAF

j_call: TRBJ2-3
v_call: TRBV29-1
cdr3_aa: SVDAGTSSDTQY

j_call: TRBJ2-1
v_call: TRBV9
cdr3_aa: ASSVVEREEQF

j_call: TRBJ2-1
v_call: TRBV10-3
cdr3_aa: AISESRGQVNEQF

j_call: TRBJ1-3
v_call: TRBV28
cdr3_aa: ASSPGTGSGNTIY

j_call: TRBJ1-3
v_call: TRBV7-9
cdr3_aa: ASSARGQVSGNTIY

j_call: TRBJ1-6
v_call: TRBV6-1
cdr3_aa: ASSDLSGSPLH

j_call: TRBJ2-2
v_call: TRBV18
cdr3_aa: ASSPVWGRTGELF

j_call: TRBJ2-1
v_call: TRBV15
cdr3_aa: ATSNRDRGSGEQF

j_call: TRBJ2-1
v_call: TRBV12-3/TRBV12-4
cdr3_aa: ASSLASGDPQF

j_call: TRBJ2-2
v_call: TRBV6-4
cdr3_aa: ASSQTETGELF